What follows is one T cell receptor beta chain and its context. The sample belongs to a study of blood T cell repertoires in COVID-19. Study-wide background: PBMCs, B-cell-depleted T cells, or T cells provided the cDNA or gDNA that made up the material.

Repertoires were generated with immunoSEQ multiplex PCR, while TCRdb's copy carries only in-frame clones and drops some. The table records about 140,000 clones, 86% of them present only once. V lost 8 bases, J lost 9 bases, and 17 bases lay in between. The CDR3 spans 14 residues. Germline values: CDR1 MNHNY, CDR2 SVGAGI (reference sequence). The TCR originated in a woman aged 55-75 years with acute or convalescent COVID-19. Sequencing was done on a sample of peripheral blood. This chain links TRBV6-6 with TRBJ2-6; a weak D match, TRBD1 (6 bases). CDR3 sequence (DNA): TGTGCCAGCGGATACACAGGGTCGGTCAACGTCCTGACTTTC. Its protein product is CASGYTGSVNVLTF.